This T cell receptor beta chain was sequenced during a study of shared clonotypes between healthy human individuals (dated by TCRdb to 2018 to 2020). Regarding the complete study: Three men and a couple of women, aged 18 to 49 years, made up the cohort. For each donor, CD4 naive and CD4 memory were each given three plates, CD8 naive was given two plates, and CD8 memory was given one plate. To estimate repertoire size and how much clonotypes are shared between individuals, the study performed deep sequencing of blood TCR repertoires from five healthy adults. Leukapheresis yielded between about 0.94 and 8.9 billion PBMCs per donor. To increase sequencing depth and limit assay-specific biases, TCR repertoire library preparation and sequencing were carried out by different laboratories using diverse techniques.

Using the deep immunoSEQ assay, TCR CDR3 regions were amplified from genomic DNA by multiplex PCR. For each cell subset, the extracted genomic DNA was distributed evenly across all wells of several immunoSEQ 96-well plates, and each plate served as one replicate. Each replicate PCR for sorted subsets received approximately 220 ng genomic DNA, equal to tens of thousands of T cell genomes. Purified libraries were quantified with a Qubit 3.0 fluorometer, sized on a Bioanalyzer 2100, and re-quantified with the KAPA Library Quantification kit. Each immunoSEQ 96-well plate was sequenced on its own single-read 150-cycle Illumina NextSeq 550 flow cell. The source study handled its data this way. The immunoSEQ output contained only junctional sequences without quality scores, so filtering could not match that applied to full-length reads. Sequences were annotated with PyIR, a Python wrapper for IgBLAST v1.9, using IMGT germline references to assign V/J genes and CDR3. Any read was removed if the V/J assignment was weak (E-value above 1e-6), the CDR3 was missing, or the read contained stop codons, out-of-frame junctions, or ambiguous translated residues. V3J clonotypes were defined by identical inferred V gene, J gene, and CDR3 amino acid sequence. Percentage overlap between repertoires was computed as shared unique clonotypes divided by the size of the smaller repertoire. RTK rarefaction, the Chao1 estimator, and Recon v2.1 estimates of unobserved clonotypes were used to assess repertoire richness. Generation probabilities were computed with OLGA for all TCRbeta clonotypes obtained by the gDNA method from several donors. Here the immuneACCESS table is served through TCRdb, limited to in-frame sequences with V and J called. Missing clones are a known gap in these copies; in checked studies unresolved V genes cover under half, and the rest lacks a known reason. V, J and clone size reflect that table, while D and trimming were determined from the DNA. This sample lists under 600,000 clones; roughly 98% were detected once. The ten largest account for 0.3% of the sample.

CD8 naive samples consisted of CD45RO-negative cells that were positively selected for CCR7, yielding a CD45RA+CCR7+ population without TemRA cells. Healthy HIV-negative adults with no recently reported acute infections or vaccinations were included as donors. Only Caucasian adults living in Nashville, Tennessee, USA were represented among the donors. After blood collection by leukapheresis, PBMCs were isolated using Ficoll-Histopaque density gradient centrifugation and then cryopreserved in the vapor phase of liquid nitrogen. Analytical flow cytometry was used to check the purity and quantity of every magnetically sorted T cell population. Genomic DNA was isolated from every sorted fraction and measured by UV absorbance on a Nanodrop 2000c. In regard to this clone: The clone's antigen remains unknown. Within one base of it there is no much larger clone, and no base qualities were kept.

Results and caveats for the whole study, not just this receptor: Sampling was restricted to blood, and TCR repertoires in tissues likely differ from the TCR repertoires found in blood. Pairwise subsampling led to the expectation that sequencing depth would affect the degree of clonotype sharing among donors. Naive subsets generally had larger estimated clonotype richness than memory subsets did. The genetic and exposure-history diversity represented was limited by the small number of donors. Even with the large sequencing depth, rarefaction of the sorted-subset datasets indicated that sequencing was incomplete. Clonotypes shared by all four sorted-subset donors showed higher generation probabilities than non-shared clonotypes. When several donors were compared, the shared fraction of clonotypes was about 5% for naive CD4, about 4% for naive CD8, more than 2% for memory CD4, and less than 0.5% for memory CD8.

The junction carries 13 bases between V and J, which are trimmed by 6 bases and 4 bases respectively. CDR1 is given as MDHEN and CDR2 as SYDVKM, both from the germline V gene. Spanning cysteine to phenylalanine, the CDR3 consists of 13 amino acids. Of all the DNA, just the CDR3 is kept, 39 bases in frame from base 1. The sequence joins TRBV28 to TRBJ2-7, with TRBD2 as a weak D call on 5 bases. The sequencing sample was made of naive CD8+ T cells sorted from blood. The sample's cell subset or site label is to be understood as: CD45RA+CCR7+. The TCR was taken from a man aged 25-45 years in good health. The DNA sequence is TGTGCCAGCAGCCGCCCGGGAACTTACGAGCAGTACTTC. Its product reads: CASSRPGTYEQYF.